The present entry profiles one T cell receptor beta chain with its context. The target antigen is unknown. The source of the sample is a study of CXCR3-negative and CXCR3-positive naive CD8 T cells. All TRB cDNA libraries came from 5' RACE performed with UMI labels. TCRdb re-analyzed the 5' RACE reads; it lists each CDR3 protein once, without DNA. The table for this sample gives 150,000 to 180,000 distinct CDR3 sequences. Findings and caveats of the study: TRB CDR3s of CXCR3-positive naive cells were more hydrophobic than those of CXCR3-negative naive cells.

The sorter processed each CD8+ T cell subset in triplicate at over 250,000 cells apiece. The TCR sequence derives from a human donor in good health. Some clones in this sample may be carry-over from other donors' samples. The sequencing sample was made of naive CXCR3+ CD8+ T cells from blood. Subset described: CD45RO-CCR7+CD27+CD95- naive CD8+ T cells expressing CXCR3 (TNR3+).

CDR3 region: CASQVEGGEAFF. The chain uses TRBV25-1 and TRBJ1-1. Germline loops: CDR1 MGHDK, CDR2 SYGVNS. CDR3 length equals 12 residues.